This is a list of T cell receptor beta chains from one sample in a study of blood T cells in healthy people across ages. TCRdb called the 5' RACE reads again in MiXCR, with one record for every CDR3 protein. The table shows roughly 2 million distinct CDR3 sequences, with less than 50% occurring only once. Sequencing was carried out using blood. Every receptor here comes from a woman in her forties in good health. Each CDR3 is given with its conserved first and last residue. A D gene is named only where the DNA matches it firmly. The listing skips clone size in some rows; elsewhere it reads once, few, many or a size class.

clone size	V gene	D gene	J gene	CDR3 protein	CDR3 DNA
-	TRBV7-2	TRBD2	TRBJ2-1	CATGRGSYNEQFF	TGTGCCACCGGGAGGGGTTCCTACAATGAGCAGTTCTTC
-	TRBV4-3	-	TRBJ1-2	CASSEGAFYGYTF	TGCGCCAGCAGCGAAGGAGCCTTCTATGGCTACACCTTC
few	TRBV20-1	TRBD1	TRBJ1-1	CSATPRDRNTEAFF	TGCAGTGCTACACCGAGGGACAGGAACACTGAAGCTTTCTTT
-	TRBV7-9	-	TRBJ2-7	CASSPAGTAYNEQYF	TGTGCCAGCAGCCCTGCCGGGACTGCCTACAATGAGCAGTACTTC
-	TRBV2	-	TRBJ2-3	CASSRPGQMATDTQYF	TGTGCCAGCAGTCGACCCGGACAAATGGCGACAGATACGCAGTATTTT
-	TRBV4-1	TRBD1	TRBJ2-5	CASSQNRDRTYNEQYF	TGCGCCAGCAGTCAAAACCGGGACAGAACCTACAATGAGCAGTACTTC
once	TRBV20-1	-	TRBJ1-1	CSARRSTEAFF	TGCAGTGCTAGAAGATCCACTGAAGCTTTCTTT
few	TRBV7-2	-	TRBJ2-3	CASSLVGARVDTQYF	TGTGCCAGCAGCTTAGTGGGGGCTAGGGTAGATACGCAGTATTTT
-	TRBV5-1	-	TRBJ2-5	CASSLVLGAGETQYF	TGCGCCAGCAGCTTGGTATTGGGGGCTGGAGAGACCCAGTACTTC
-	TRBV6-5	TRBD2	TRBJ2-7	CASSVLAGAGEQYF	TGTGCCAGCAGTGTACTAGCGGGGGCAGGAGAGCAGTACTTC
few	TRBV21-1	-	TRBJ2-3	CASRGQGTGTHRTDTQYF	TGTGCCAGCAGGGGACAGGGGACCGGCACCCACCGCACAGATACGCAGTATTTT
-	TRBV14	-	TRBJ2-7	CASSQARGSLREQYF	TGTGCCAGCAGCCAAGCGAGAGGGAGTCTGCGAGAGCAGTACTTC
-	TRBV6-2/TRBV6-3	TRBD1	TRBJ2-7	CASTYSSGTGSSYNEQYF	TGTGCCAGCACCTATTCAAGTGGGACAGGCAGCTCCTACAATGAGCAGTACTTC
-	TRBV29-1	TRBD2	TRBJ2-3	CSAIRVAGVGAGTQYF	TGCAGCGCCATAAGGGTAGCGGGGGTAGGGGCTGGTACGCAGTATTTT
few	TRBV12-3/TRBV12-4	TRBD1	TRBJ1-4	CASSTTGGNEKLFF	TGTGCCAGCAGCACTACAGGGGGCAATGAAAAACTGTTTTTT
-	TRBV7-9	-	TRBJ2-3	CASSPPQGIALYTQYF	TGTGCCAGCAGCCCACCCCAGGGAATAGCCCTCTATACGCAGTATTTT
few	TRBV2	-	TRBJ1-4	CASSEGQNNEKLFF	TGTGCCAGCAGTGAGGGGCAGAACAATGAAAAACTGTTTTTT
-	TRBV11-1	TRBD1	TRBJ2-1	CASSLGETGWSEQFF	TGTGCCAGCAGCTTAGGGGAGACAGGGTGGAGTGAGCAGTTCTTC
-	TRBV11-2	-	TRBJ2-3	CASRMGGADTQYF	TGTGCCAGCCGAATGGGGGGCGCAGATACGCAGTATTTT
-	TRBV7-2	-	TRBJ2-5	CASSLRPGVGETQYF	TGTGCCAGCAGCCTACGGCCGGGGGTTGGTGAGACCCAGTACTTC
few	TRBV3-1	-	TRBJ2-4	CASSQRGGNIQYF	TGTGCCAGCAGCCAAAGAGGCGGAAACATTCAGTACTTC
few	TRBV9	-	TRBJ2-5	CASSLGASETETQYF	TGTGCCAGCAGCCTCGGGGCCAGCGAGACAGAGACCCAGTACTTC
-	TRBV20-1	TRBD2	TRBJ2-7	CSARDGTSGGWYEQYF	TGCAGTGCTAGAGACGGGACTAGCGGGGGGTGGTACGAGCAGTACTTC
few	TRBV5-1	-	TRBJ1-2	CASFGTDGYYGYTF	TGCGCCAGCTTCGGAACCGACGGATACTATGGCTACACCTTC
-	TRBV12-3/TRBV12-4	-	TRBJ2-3	CASRPRGGRDTQYF	TGTGCCAGCAGACCCAGGGGAGGCCGAGATACGCAGTATTTT
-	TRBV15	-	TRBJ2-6	CATPLASGANVLTF	TGTGCCACCCCCCTGGCCTCTGGGGCCAACGTCCTGACTTTC
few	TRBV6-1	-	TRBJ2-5	CASSEGQWETQYF	TGTGCCAGCAGTGAGGGTCAGTGGGAGACCCAGTACTTC
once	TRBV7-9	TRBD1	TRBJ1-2	CASSPTGQNLDGYTF	TGTGCCAGCAGCCCGACGGGACAGAACCTGGATGGCTACACCTTC
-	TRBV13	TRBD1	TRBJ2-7	CASRFTGTDSYEQYF	TGTGCCAGCAGATTCACCGGGACAGACTCCTACGAGCAGTACTTC
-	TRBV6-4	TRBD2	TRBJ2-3	CASSDSGGAPDTQYF	TGCGCCAGCAGTGATAGCGGGGGGGCCCCAGATACGCAGTATTTT
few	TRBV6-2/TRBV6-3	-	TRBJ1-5	CASSYSGEGMRPQHF	TGTGCCAGCAGTTACTCAGGGGAGGGAATGCGGCCCCAGCATTTT
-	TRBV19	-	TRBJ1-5	CASSIHHGRGNQPQHF	TGTGCCAGTAGTATACATCATGGCCGGGGCAATCAGCCCCAGCATTTT
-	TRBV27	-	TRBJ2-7	CASSFSKLQAYEQYF	TGTGCCAGCAGTTTTTCCAAATTACAGGCCTACGAGCAGTACTTC
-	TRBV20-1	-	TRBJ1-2	CSARDRTVGNYGYTF	TGCAGTGCTAGAGATCGCACTGTGGGCAACTATGGCTACACCTTC
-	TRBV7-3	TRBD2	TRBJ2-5	CASSRGLAGSQETQYF	TGTGCCAGCAGCCGGGGACTAGCGGGGTCGCAGGAGACCCAGTACTTC
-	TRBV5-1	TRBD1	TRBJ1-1	CASSLEGAHLNTEAFF	TGCGCCAGCAGCCTGGAGGGGGCCCATCTGAACACTGAAGCTTTCTTT
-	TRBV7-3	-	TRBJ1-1	CASSLTGLVNTEAFF	TGTGCCAGCAGCTTAACCGGGCTGGTGAACACTGAAGCTTTCTTT
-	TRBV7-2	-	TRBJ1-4	CASSLVGPTAEKLFF	TGTGCCAGCAGCTTAGTGGGCCCGACCGCTGAAAAACTGTTTTTT
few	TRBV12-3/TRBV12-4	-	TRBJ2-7	CASSSYMGGTDHEQYF	TGTGCCAGCAGTTCCTATATGGGTGGGACTGACCACGAGCAGTACTTC
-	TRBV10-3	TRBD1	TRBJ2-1	CAIRGGTGDNEQFF	TGTGCCATCCGAGGGGGGACAGGGGACAATGAGCAGTTCTTC